A selection of T cell receptor beta chains follows, all from one sample in a study of blood T cell repertoires in COVID-19. Profiled with immunoSEQ multiplex PCR; TCRdb holds only in-frame clones, not every one. Of about 140,000 clones listed, around 86% were seen once; the top ten hold about 4.5%. Material for sequencing was PBMCs or T cells enriched from blood (not recorded which). Receptors were obtained from a man aged 50-60 years who had recovered from COVID-19. CDR3s include the opening cysteine and the closing phenylalanine or tryptophan. A D gene is named only where the DNA matches it firmly. Clone sizes are given selectively: once, few, many, or a class where the clone is expanded.

d_call: TRBD2
j_call: TRBJ2-1
v_call: TRBV10-3
clone_size: .
cdr3_aa: CAISGTSGSSYNEQFF
cdr3_nt: TGTGCCATCAGCGGGACTAGCGGGAGCTCCTACAATGAGCAGTTCTTC

d_call: .
j_call: TRBJ1-6
v_call: TRBV28
clone_size: .
cdr3_aa: CASSLTGSPLHF
cdr3_nt: TGTGCCAGCAGTTTGACAGGTTCACCCCTCCACTTT

d_call: .
j_call: TRBJ1-2
v_call: TRBV6-6
clone_size: .
cdr3_aa: CASSFTAAGSAHGYTF
cdr3_nt: TGTGCCAGCAGTTTCACCGCCGCCGGGTCAGCCCATGGCTACACCTTC

d_call: .
j_call: TRBJ1-5
v_call: TRBV30
clone_size: .
cdr3_aa: CAWSVHDGQPQHF
cdr3_nt: TGTGCCTGGAGTGTACATGATGGTCAGCCCCAGCATTTT

d_call: .
j_call: TRBJ2-5
v_call: TRBV5-1
clone_size: few
cdr3_aa: CASTLNSGQETQYF
cdr3_nt: TGCGCCAGCACCCTGAACTCAGGACAAGAGACCCAGTACTTC

d_call: .
j_call: TRBJ2-5
v_call: TRBV24-1
clone_size: .
cdr3_aa: CATSDTVLQETQYF
cdr3_nt: TGTGCCACCAGTGACACGGTCCTTCAAGAGACCCAGTACTTC

d_call: TRBD1
j_call: TRBJ1-4
v_call: TRBV18
clone_size: .
cdr3_aa: CASSPDRGKNEKLFF
cdr3_nt: TGTGCCAGCTCACCGGACAGGGGGAAAAACGAAAAACTGTTTTTT

d_call: TRBD2
j_call: TRBJ2-1
v_call: TRBV24-1
clone_size: .
cdr3_aa: CATSLSGGASYNEQFF
cdr3_nt: TGTGCCACCAGTCTTAGCGGGGGGGCATCCTACAATGAGCAGTTCTTC

d_call: TRBD1
j_call: TRBJ1-5
v_call: TRBV15
clone_size: .
cdr3_aa: CATSADRANQPQHF
cdr3_nt: TGTGCCACCAGCGCCGACAGGGCTAATCAGCCCCAGCATTTT

d_call: TRBD2
j_call: TRBJ2-2
v_call: TRBV5-1
clone_size: .
cdr3_aa: CASSLELAGVGELFF
cdr3_nt: TGCGCCAGCAGCTTGGAACTAGCGGGAGTCGGGGAGCTGTTTTTT

d_call: .
j_call: TRBJ1-3
v_call: TRBV7-6
clone_size: .
cdr3_aa: CASSSEGVGRLGNTIYF
cdr3_nt: TGTGCCAGCAGCTCCGAAGGGGTAGGGCGTCTTGGAAACACCATATATTTT

d_call: TRBD1
j_call: TRBJ1-5
v_call: TRBV4-1
clone_size: .
cdr3_aa: CASSLGTGWQPQHF
cdr3_nt: TGCGCCAGCAGCCTCGGGACAGGGTGGCAGCCCCAGCATTTT

d_call: TRBD1
j_call: TRBJ1-4
v_call: TRBV5-1
clone_size: .
cdr3_aa: CASRPGTGSEKLFF
cdr3_nt: TGCGCCAGCAGGCCCGGGACAGGGTCTGAAAAACTGTTTTTT

d_call: .
j_call: TRBJ1-3
v_call: TRBV28
clone_size: .
cdr3_aa: CASSRQDRSGNTIYF
cdr3_nt: TGTGCCAGCAGCCGACAGGACCGCTCTGGAAACACCATATATTTT

d_call: .
j_call: TRBJ2-3
v_call: TRBV28
clone_size: once
cdr3_aa: CASSFERNITDTQYF
cdr3_nt: TGTGCCAGCAGTTTCGAGCGCAACATCACAGATACGCAGTATTTT

d_call: TRBD1
j_call: TRBJ1-6
v_call: TRBV5-1
clone_size: .
cdr3_aa: CASRQGDGYSPLHF
cdr3_nt: TGCGCCAGCAGGCAGGGGGACGGTTATTCACCCCTCCACTTT

d_call: TRBD2
j_call: TRBJ2-6
v_call: TRBV6-2/TRBV6-3
clone_size: .
cdr3_aa: CASSLAGNSGANVLTF
cdr3_nt: TGTGCCAGCAGTTTAGCGGGGAACTCTGGGGCCAACGTCCTGACTTTC

d_call: TRBD1
j_call: TRBJ1-2
v_call: TRBV7-8
clone_size: .
cdr3_aa: CASSPRQGGDGYTF
cdr3_nt: TGTGCCAGCAGCCCCAGACAGGGGGGCGACGGCTACACCTTC

d_call: .
j_call: TRBJ1-5
v_call: TRBV20-1
clone_size: .
cdr3_aa: CSASPQNQPQHF
cdr3_nt: TGCAGTGCTAGTCCCCAGAATCAGCCCCAGCATTTT

d_call: .
j_call: TRBJ2-7
v_call: TRBV14
clone_size: .
cdr3_aa: CASTPPGAPYEQYF
cdr3_nt: TGTGCCAGCACTCCCCCGGGTGCGCCCTACGAGCAGTACTTC

d_call: TRBD2
j_call: TRBJ2-1
v_call: TRBV24-1
clone_size: .
cdr3_aa: CATSDPGTIPYNEQFF
cdr3_nt: TGTGCCACCAGTGATCCCGGGACTATCCCCTACAATGAGCAGTTCTTC

d_call: TRBD1
j_call: TRBJ2-3
v_call: TRBV18
clone_size: .
cdr3_aa: CASSPPTGEDTQYF
cdr3_nt: TGTGCCAGCTCACCACCCACAGGGGAAGATACGCAGTATTTT

d_call: TRBD2
j_call: TRBJ2-1
v_call: TRBV5-1
clone_size: .
cdr3_aa: CASSLEAGGPSEQFF
cdr3_nt: TGCGCCAGCAGCTTGGAAGCGGGGGGGCCCAGTGAGCAGTTCTTC

d_call: TRBD2
j_call: TRBJ2-7
v_call: TRBV6-1
clone_size: .
cdr3_aa: CASSEKVGGPGEQYF
cdr3_nt: TGTGCCAGCAGTGAAAAGGTGGGAGGGCCGGGGGAGCAGTACTTC

d_call: .
j_call: TRBJ1-5
v_call: TRBV20-1
clone_size: .
cdr3_aa: CSASAAGRDSQPQHF
cdr3_nt: TGCAGTGCTAGTGCGGCAGGTCGGGATAGCCAGCCCCAGCATTTT

d_call: .
j_call: TRBJ1-4
v_call: TRBV24-1
clone_size: .
cdr3_aa: CATSAGATNEKLFF
cdr3_nt: TGTGCCACCAGTGCGGGGGCAACTAATGAAAAACTGTTTTTT

d_call: .
j_call: TRBJ2-5
v_call: TRBV9
clone_size: .
cdr3_aa: CASSVGALASETQYF
cdr3_nt: TGTGCCAGCAGCGTAGGAGCACTAGCATCAGAGACCCAGTACTTC

d_call: .
j_call: TRBJ1-1
v_call: TRBV18
clone_size: .
cdr3_aa: CASSPGQRVEAFF
cdr3_nt: TGTGCCAGCTCGCCCGGACAGCGAGTTGAAGCTTTCTTT

d_call: TRBD1
j_call: TRBJ1-5
v_call: TRBV7-2
clone_size: .
cdr3_aa: CASSLGDRDKQPQHF
cdr3_nt: TGTGCCAGCAGCTTAGGGGACAGGGATAAACAGCCCCAGCATTTT

d_call: TRBD2
j_call: TRBJ2-2
v_call: TRBV7-9
clone_size: once
cdr3_aa: CASRWTSGGTGELFF
cdr3_nt: TGTGCCAGCAGATGGACTAGCGGCGGCACCGGGGAGCTGTTTTTT

d_call: TRBD1
j_call: TRBJ1-2
v_call: TRBV28
clone_size: .
cdr3_aa: CASSEDRAHYGYTF
cdr3_nt: TGTGCCAGCAGTGAGGACAGGGCCCACTATGGCTACACCTTC

d_call: TRBD1
j_call: TRBJ1-5
v_call: TRBV5-5
clone_size: .
cdr3_aa: CASSLELGGTGNGQPQHF
cdr3_nt: TGTGCCAGCAGCTTGGAATTGGGTGGGACAGGCAACGGCCAGCCCCAGCATTTT